This T cell receptor (beta chain) is drawn from a study of CD8+ T cells in alopecia areata. As to treatment: oral pan-JAK inhibitor, 5-10 mg twice daily. In alopecia areata patients, both lesional scalp punch biopsies and peripheral blood were collected. Extracted from the samples, RNA was reverse transcribed into cDNA to serve as the sequencing template. Here immunoSEQ multiplex PCR was the method, and the copy in TCRdb shows in-frame clones only, minus some. The sample includes fewer than 350,000 clones, 58% seen only once; the top ten take under 2%. V lost 6 bases and J lost 9, with 15 bases in between. The CDR3 sequence is 14 residues long. Germline lookup yields CDR1 MNHEY and CDR2 SVGAGI.

The input for sequencing was CD4+ T cells sorted from blood, taken at week 24, from a patient treated with tofacitinib. This clonotype was sampled from a human donor with alopecia areata. The J gene is TRBJ1-6, the V gene TRBV6-5; D is undetermined. CDR3 nucleotide sequence: TGTGCCAGCAGCACCGCGGATAGTTTTTCACCCCTCCACTTT. Translating it yields CASSTADSFSPLHF.